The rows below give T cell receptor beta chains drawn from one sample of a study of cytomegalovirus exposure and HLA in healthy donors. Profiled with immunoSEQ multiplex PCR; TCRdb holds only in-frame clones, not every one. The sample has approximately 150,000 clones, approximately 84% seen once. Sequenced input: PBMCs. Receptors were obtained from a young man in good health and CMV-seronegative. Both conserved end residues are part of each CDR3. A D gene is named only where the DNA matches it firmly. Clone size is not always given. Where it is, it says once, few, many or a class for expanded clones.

CDR3 protein: CASSETPRGGQGF
CDR3 DNA: TGTGCCAGCAGTGAAACCCCACGTGGGGGACAGGGGTTC
D gene: TRBD1
V gene: TRBV6-1
clone size: NA
J gene: TRBJ2-7

CDR3 protein: CASSLERDTQYF
CDR3 DNA: TGTGCCAGCAGCTTGGAGAGGGATACGCAGTATTTT
D gene: NA
V gene: TRBV5-5
clone size: NA
J gene: TRBJ2-3

CDR3 protein: CASSLGRQGLGTQYF
CDR3 DNA: TGTGCCAGCAGCTTAGGGAGACAGGGGCTAGGGACCCAGTACTTC
D gene: TRBD1
V gene: TRBV11-2
clone size: few
J gene: TRBJ2-5

CDR3 protein: CASSLGGQGLSNEKLFF
CDR3 DNA: TGCGCCAGCAGCTTGGGTGGACAGGGCTTATCTAATGAAAAACTGTTTTTT
D gene: TRBD1
V gene: TRBV5-1
clone size: few
J gene: TRBJ1-4

CDR3 protein: CASSLARGRGFEQYF
CDR3 DNA: TGCGCCAGCAGCTTGGCCAGGGGCAGGGGCTTCGAGCAGTACTTC
D gene: NA
V gene: TRBV5-1
clone size: NA
J gene: TRBJ2-7

CDR3 protein: CASSIDPLAGYNEQFF
CDR3 DNA: TGTGCCAGTAGTATAGATCCCCTAGCGGGATACAATGAGCAGTTCTTC
D gene: TRBD2
V gene: TRBV19
clone size: NA
J gene: TRBJ2-1

CDR3 protein: CASSLTLTGELFF
CDR3 DNA: TGTGCCAGCAGCCTAACCCTCACCGGGGAGCTGTTTTTT
D gene: NA
V gene: TRBV7-3
clone size: NA
J gene: TRBJ2-2

CDR3 protein: CASSFADTLGPQHF
CDR3 DNA: TGTGCCAGCAGTTTCGCAGACACCTTGGGCCCCCAGCATTTT
D gene: NA
V gene: TRBV27
clone size: NA
J gene: TRBJ1-5

CDR3 protein: CASSPQGYSTEAFF
CDR3 DNA: TGTGCCAGCAGCCCACAGGGGTATAGCACTGAAGCTTTCTTT
D gene: TRBD1
V gene: TRBV7-3
clone size: NA
J gene: TRBJ1-1

CDR3 protein: CAWSVKAGGLHEQFF
CDR3 DNA: TGTGCCTGGAGTGTAAAGGCGGGGGGCCTTCATGAGCAGTTCTTC
D gene: TRBD2
V gene: TRBV30
clone size: NA
J gene: TRBJ2-1

CDR3 protein: CASSPGGGGPTSYEQYF
CDR3 DNA: TGTGCCAGCTCACCCGGGGGGGGTGGGCCGACCTCCTACGAGCAGTACTTC
D gene: TRBD2
V gene: TRBV18
clone size: NA
J gene: TRBJ2-7

CDR3 protein: CASSYSEGADTQYF
CDR3 DNA: TGTGCCAGCAGTTACTCGGAGGGCGCAGATACGCAGTATTTT
D gene: NA
V gene: TRBV6-5
clone size: NA
J gene: TRBJ2-3

CDR3 protein: CTSSQAQEGRFTLYGYTF
CDR3 DNA: TGCACCAGCAGCCAAGCCCAGGAGGGACGGTTCACCCTCTATGGCTACACCTTC
D gene: NA
V gene: TRBV1
clone size: NA
J gene: TRBJ1-2

CDR3 protein: CAWKQGIYTF
CDR3 DNA: TGTGCCTGGAAACAGGGTATATACACCTTC
D gene: NA
V gene: TRBV30
clone size: NA
J gene: TRBJ1-2

CDR3 protein: CASSLSLAGNPQKTEAFF
CDR3 DNA: TGTGCCAGCAGCTTATCTTTGGCAGGGAACCCCCAGAAGACTGAAGCTTTCTTT
D gene: NA
V gene: TRBV7-9
clone size: NA
J gene: TRBJ1-1

CDR3 protein: CASSLGRTGQETQYF
CDR3 DNA: TGTGCCAGCAGCTTAGGAAGGACAGGCCAAGAGACCCAGTACTTC
D gene: TRBD1
V gene: TRBV7-2
clone size: few
J gene: TRBJ2-5

CDR3 protein: CASRVSGGENHGYTF
CDR3 DNA: TGTGCCAGCAGGGTCTCAGGGGGCGAAAACCATGGCTACACCTTC
D gene: TRBD1
V gene: TRBV2
clone size: NA
J gene: TRBJ1-2

CDR3 protein: CASSDLLAGVTGELFF
CDR3 DNA: TGTGCCAGCAGTGATCTTCTAGCGGGGGTAACCGGGGAGCTGTTTTTT
D gene: TRBD2
V gene: TRBV6-1
clone size: NA
J gene: TRBJ2-2

CDR3 protein: CASTPSRWTYNEKLFF
CDR3 DNA: TGTGCCAGTACCCCCTCGCGTTGGACATATAATGAAAAACTGTTTTTT
D gene: NA
V gene: TRBV19
clone size: once
J gene: TRBJ1-4

CDR3 protein: CASSEEGAQETQYF
CDR3 DNA: TGTGCCAGCAGTGAAGAGGGGGCACAAGAGACCCAGTACTTC
D gene: TRBD1
V gene: TRBV6-1
clone size: few
J gene: TRBJ2-5

CDR3 protein: CASSFTGGPNNEQFF
CDR3 DNA: TGTGCCAGCAGTTTTACAGGGGGGCCCAACAATGAGCAGTTCTTC
D gene: TRBD1
V gene: TRBV27
clone size: once
J gene: TRBJ2-1

CDR3 protein: CAWTVSPRGGSPLHF
CDR3 DNA: TGTGCCTGGACCGTCAGCCCCCGAGGCGGTTCACCCCTCCACTTT
D gene: NA
V gene: TRBV30
clone size: NA
J gene: TRBJ1-6

CDR3 protein: CSVVQGGGETQYF
CDR3 DNA: TGCAGCGTTGTGCAGGGCGGGGGAGAGACCCAGTACTTC
D gene: TRBD2
V gene: TRBV29-1
clone size: once
J gene: TRBJ2-5

CDR3 protein: CASSLGRNEKLFF
CDR3 DNA: TGTGCCAGCAGCTTGGGCAGAAATGAAAAGCTGTTTTTT
D gene: NA
V gene: TRBV5-6
clone size: NA
J gene: TRBJ1-4

CDR3 protein: CASSPGLAGGTYEQYF
CDR3 DNA: TGTGCCAGCAGCCCCGGACTAGCGGGGGGAACCTACGAGCAGTACTTC
D gene: TRBD2
V gene: TRBV11-1
clone size: NA
J gene: TRBJ2-7

CDR3 protein: CASSSTGGSGNTIYF
CDR3 DNA: TGTGCCAGCAGCTCCACGGGGGGGTCTGGAAACACCATATATTTT
D gene: NA
V gene: TRBV7-9
clone size: NA
J gene: TRBJ1-3

CDR3 protein: CASSLIAVGTEQFF
CDR3 DNA: TGTGCCAGCAGTCTCATAGCGGTTGGGACTGAGCAGTTCTTC
D gene: NA
V gene: TRBV25-1
clone size: NA
J gene: TRBJ2-1

CDR3 protein: CATSSTGAIQETQYF
CDR3 DNA: TGTGCCACCAGCAGTACAGGGGCCATACAAGAGACCCAGTACTTC
D gene: TRBD1
V gene: TRBV15
clone size: NA
J gene: TRBJ2-5

CDR3 protein: CASSIGQISNQPQHF
CDR3 DNA: TGTGCCAGTAGTATTGGACAGATTAGCAATCAGCCCCAGCATTTT
D gene: NA
V gene: TRBV19
clone size: NA
J gene: TRBJ1-5

CDR3 protein: CASSQALAASYEQYF
CDR3 DNA: TGCGCCAGCAGCCAAGCGCTAGCGGCCTCCTACGAGCAGTACTTC
D gene: TRBD2
V gene: TRBV4-3
clone size: NA
J gene: TRBJ2-7

CDR3 protein: CASRQGWGNEQFF
CDR3 DNA: TGTGCCAGCAGGCAGGGCTGGGGCAATGAGCAGTTCTTC
D gene: NA
V gene: TRBV2
clone size: NA
J gene: TRBJ2-1

CDR3 protein: CASSLTPSGAHEQYF
CDR3 DNA: TGTGCCAGCAGCTTAACCCCTAGCGGGGCCCACGAGCAGTACTTC
D gene: TRBD2
V gene: TRBV13
clone size: NA
J gene: TRBJ2-7

CDR3 protein: CASSLGGDAYEQYF
CDR3 DNA: TGTGCCAGCAGCTTAGGCGGGGATGCCTACGAGCAGTACTTC
D gene: NA
V gene: TRBV7-2
clone size: NA
J gene: TRBJ2-7

CDR3 protein: CASSASSFGTEAFF
CDR3 DNA: TGTGCCAGCAGCGCGAGCTCATTCGGCACTGAAGCTTTCTTT
D gene: NA
V gene: TRBV5-4
clone size: NA
J gene: TRBJ1-1

CDR3 protein: CTSSPPRLAVYNEQFF
CDR3 DNA: TGCACCAGCAGCCCCCCGCGACTAGCGGTTTACAATGAGCAGTTCTTC
D gene: NA
V gene: TRBV1
clone size: NA
J gene: TRBJ2-1

CDR3 protein: CASSPGLVQEQYF
CDR3 DNA: TGTGCCAGTTCACCAGGGTTGGTACAGGAGCAGTACTTC
D gene: NA
V gene: TRBV18
clone size: NA
J gene: TRBJ2-7

CDR3 protein: CASSYSQGASYEAFF
CDR3 DNA: TGTGCCAGCAGTTACTCGCAAGGGGCCAGCTATGAAGCTTTCTTT
D gene: NA
V gene: TRBV6-5
clone size: NA
J gene: TRBJ1-1

CDR3 protein: CASSQGGLLRKESGANVLTF
CDR3 DNA: TGCGCCAGCAGCCAAGGGGGACTACTCAGAAAAGAATCTGGGGCCAACGTCCTGACTTTC
D gene: TRBD2
V gene: TRBV4-1
clone size: NA
J gene: TRBJ2-6

CDR3 protein: CAWGLRQETQYF
CDR3 DNA: TGTGCCTGGGGACTACGGCAAGAGACCCAGTACTTC
D gene: NA
V gene: TRBV30
clone size: NA
J gene: TRBJ2-5